The 9 T cell receptor beta chains below were found in one sample sequenced in a study of shared clonotypes between healthy human individuals. CD45RO-negative CD8 cells positively selected for CCR7 made up the naive population, which excluded terminally differentiated effector memory CD45RA+ cells. Data came from immunoSEQ multiplex PCR; TCRdb stores just in-frame clones and leaves some out. The sample carries about 700,000 clones, about 91% recorded once. Sequenced input: naive CD8+ T cells sorted from blood. The origin of the receptors is a man aged 25-40 years in good health.

The table lists this clone with a count of one. The chain uses TRBV5-1 and TRBJ2-5, with 8 bases lining up with TRBD1. From germline, CDR1 is SGHRS and CDR2 YFSETQ. The V gene end was trimmed by 0 bases and the J gene end by 5 bases; junction bases not matched to a gene: 18. This CDR3 is built from 19 residues. CDR3: CASSLAANLQGALGETQYF. The DNA of the CDR3 is TGCGCCAGCAGCTTGGCGGCCAACCTCCAGGGGGCTCTTGGGGAGACCCAGTACTTC.

To note about this clone: This could be a read error, since a much larger clone is one nucleotide away. This rearrangement joins TRBV6-1 to TRBJ2-3; TRBD2 matches at 12 bases. This CDR3 contains 15 residues. CDR1 is MNHNS and CDR2 is SASEGT in the germline V gene. V shed 8 bases, J shed 2 bases, and the junction held 5 bases outside the gene matches. CDR3: CASRLAGGPTDTQYF. In DNA, the CDR3 is TGTGCCAGCCGCCTAGCGGGAGGGCCCACAGATACGCAGTATTTT.

The chain carries TRBV5-1 and TRBJ2-1; 10 nucleotides agree with TRBD1. The V and J ends lost 5 bases and 5 bases, in that order; junction bases with no gene match: 10. The CDR3 has 16 amino acids. Germline assignment: CDR1 SGHRS and CDR2 YFSETQ. CDR3 sequence reads: CASSPLGTGAHNEQFF. CDR3 DNA: TGCGCCAGCAGTCCCCTGGGGACAGGGGCCCACAATGAGCAGTTCTTC.

CDR3 in DNA: TGTGCCAGCAGCTTTGGGACTAGCGATGAGCAGTTCTTC. Its protein product is CASSFGTSDEQFF. The V gene is TRBV7-6, the J gene TRBJ2-1, with 10 nucleotides matching TRBD2. Germline CDR1 SGHVS, CDR2 FNYEAQ. This CDR3 region has 13 residues. The V and J ends lost 3 bases and 8 bases, in that order; junction bases with no gene match: 1.

The chain carries TRBV7-9 and TRBJ2-1; 9 bases map to TRBD2. V trimming: 0 bases; J trimming: 7 bases; junction bases outside the gene matches: 7. Germline V gene sequence: CDR1 SEHNR, CDR2 FQNEAQ (reference sequence). The CDR3 sequence is 16 residues long. CDR3 bases: TGTGCCAGCAGCTTAGCGCGAGCGGGAGGAGGAAATGAGCAGTTCTTC. Translation: CASSLARAGGGNEQFF.

With respect to this clone: At the DNA level, this CDR3 is encoded by other sequences in the same sample as well. The chain carries TRBV9 and TRBJ2-5; D not certain. Germline V lookup: CDR1 SGDLS, CDR2 YYNGEE. Deletions cut 7 bases from V and 5 bases from J, with 3 bases between. The CDR3 is 9 amino acids. This CDR3 is CASGETQYF. CDR3 bases: TGTGCCAGCGGGGAGACCCAGTACTTC.

The rearrangement joins TRBV27 to TRBJ2-1; TRBD2 agrees at 14 bases. This CDR3 comprises 15 residues. Germline CDR1 and CDR2: MNHEY and SMNVEV (reference sequence). Unmatched junction bases numbered 4, after V lost 3 bases and J lost 9 bases. CDR3 coding DNA: TGTGCCAGCAGTTTCGGGACTAGCGGGAGTAGTGAGCAGTTCTTC. Translated: CASSFGTSGSSEQFF.

J is TRBJ2-2 and V is TRBV4-3; no definite D call. V lost 0 bases, J lost 0 bases, and 11 bases lay in between. Germline CDR1 is LGHNA and CDR2 is YSLEER. The CDR3 sequence is 17 residues long. CDR3 bases: TGCGCCAGCAGCCAAGAGTCCGCGAGGTCGAACACCGGGGAGCTGTTTTTT. It encodes CASSQESARSNTGELFF.

The V and J genes are TRBV18 and TRBJ2-1; D gene unclear. Germline V gene lookup returns CDR1 KGHSH and CDR2 LQKENI. Trimming cost V 4 bases and J 1 base, with 5 bases left between them. The CDR3 consists of 13 residues. The CDR3 here is CASSQGSYNEQFF. CDR3 in DNA: TGTGCCAGCTCACAAGGTTCCTACAATGAGCAGTTCTTC.